A selection of T cell receptor beta chains follows, all from one sample in a study of T cell responses to AZD1222 COVID-19 vaccine. The table came from immunoSEQ multiplex PCR; TCRdb's copy has only in-frame clones and leaves some out. The sample lists about 140,000 clones, approximately 90% occurring once. The material sequenced was peripheral blood, taken 28 days after the second AZD1222 dose. The receptors originated from an adult who received the AZD1222 COVID-19 vaccine. CDR3s include the opening cysteine and the closing phenylalanine or tryptophan. The D gene is left open where the match is weak. The size of a clone is reported for some rows only, either as once, few or many, or as a class for expanded clones.

TRBJ2-7 TRBD2 TRBV28 - CASSFVGGSYEQYF TGTGCCAGCAGTTTCGTCGGGGGGTCCTACGAGCAGTACTTC
TRBJ2-2 TRBD1 TRBV6-6 once CASSRGQGRIGELFF TGTGCCAGCAGCCGGGGACAGGGTAGGATCGGGGAGCTGTTTTTT
TRBJ2-2 - TRBV19 - CASSILPGTNTGELFF TGTGCCAGTAGTATTCTCCCCGGGACCAACACCGGGGAGCTGTTTTTT
TRBJ1-6 - TRBV6-5 once CASAGISPLHF TGTGCCAGCGCAGGGATATCACCCCTCCACTTT
TRBJ1-3 - TRBV5-4 - CASSLGPGNSGNTIYF TGTGCCAGCAGCTTAGGGCCCGGTAACTCTGGAAACACCATATATTTT
TRBJ2-3 - TRBV4-2 - CASSQQVGGNTDTQYF TGTGCCAGCAGCCAACAAGTTGGGGGTAACACAGATACGCAGTATTTT
TRBJ2-3 - TRBV15 - CATSRDLSVSSTDTQYF TGTGCCACCAGCAGAGATCTTTCGGTCTCTAGCACAGATACGCAGTATTTT
TRBJ2-7 - TRBV30 - CAWSVRTDTYEQYF TGTGCCTGGAGTGTACGTACAGACACCTACGAGCAGTACTTC
TRBJ2-2 - TRBV30 - CAWSWQNTGELFF TGTGCCTGGAGTTGGCAGAACACCGGGGAGCTGTTTTTT
TRBJ1-3 - TRBV7-9 - CASSRVTGNTIYF TGTGCCAGCAGCCGGGTGACTGGAAACACCATATATTTT
TRBJ1-4 - TRBV19 - CASSPQNNEKLFF TGTGCCAGTAGTCCCCAGAATAATGAAAAACTGTTTTTT
TRBJ1-2 - TRBV20-1 - CSASFRHYGYTF TGCAGTGCTAGTTTCCGGCACTATGGCTACACCTTC
TRBJ1-5 - TRBV29-1 few CSVAERSNQPQHF TGCAGCGTTGCCGAAAGGAGCAATCAGCCCCAGCATTTT
TRBJ2-2 - TRBV11-2 - CASSLGGTGELFF TGTGCCAGCAGCTTAGGGGGGACCGGGGAGCTGTTTTTT
TRBJ2-3 TRBD1 TRBV9 - CASSLQGGTGGPDTQYF TGTGCCAGCAGCCTCCAGGGGGGCACAGGGGGCCCAGATACGCAGTATTTT
TRBJ2-7 - TRBV4-3 - CASSQGQADLSEQYF TGCGCCAGCAGCCAGGGGCAGGCAGACCTTTCCGAGCAGTACTTC
TRBJ1-3 - TRBV6-1 - CASSENIARNTIYF TGTGCCAGCAGTGAGAATATCGCGCGAAACACCATATATTTT
TRBJ2-2 - TRBV27 - CASSRGVGGELFF TGTGCCAGCAGCCGGGGAGTCGGCGGGGAGCTGTTTTTT
TRBJ1-1 - TRBV19 few CASSIGGNTEAFF TGTGCCAGTAGTATTGGAGGGAACACTGAAGCTTTCTTT
TRBJ1-4 - TRBV21-1 once CASIRPFTTNEKLFF TGTGCCAGCATCAGACCCTTTACAACTAATGAAAAACTGTTTTTT
TRBJ1-5 - TRBV29-1 once CSVAGTDPNQPQHF TGCAGCGTCGCCGGGACGGACCCCAATCAGCCCCAGCATTTT
TRBJ2-2 - TRBV7-2 - CASSSGLFGNTGELFF TGTGCCAGCAGCTCCGGGCTATTCGGGAACACCGGGGAGCTGTTTTTT
TRBJ2-7 TRBD1 TRBV3-1/TRBV3-2 - CASSQGEGAQYF TGTGCCAGCAGCCAAGGAGAGGGGGCGCAGTACTTC
TRBJ1-4 - TRBV25-1 - CATSPDREGRAEKLFF TGTGCCACATCCCCGGACAGAGAGGGGAGGGCAGAAAAACTGTTTTTT
TRBJ2-1 - TRBV5-1 - CASRQESLLDEQFF TGCGCCAGCAGACAAGAGTCCCTCCTCGATGAGCAGTTCTTC
TRBJ1-2 - TRBV25-1 once CASSESSYGYTF TGTGCCAGCAGTGAATCCAGCTATGGCTACACCTTC
TRBJ2-2 TRBD1 TRBV18 once CASSEGQGYTGELFF TGTGCCAGCTCGGAAGGACAGGGCTACACCGGGGAGCTGTTTTTT
TRBJ2-5 TRBD2 TRBV11-2 - CASSLSGGRETQYF TGTGCCAGCAGCTTGAGCGGGGGGCGAGAGACCCAGTACTTC
TRBJ1-1 - TRBV18 - CASSRDLTEAFF TGTGCCAGCTCACGGGACCTCACTGAAGCTTTCTTT
TRBJ1-6 - TRBV5-1 - CASSLANNSPLHF TGCGCCAGCAGCTTGGCCAATAATTCACCCCTCCACTTT
TRBJ1-1 - TRBV19 few CASRISGSRTEAFF TGTGCCAGTAGAATTTCGGGAAGTCGGACTGAAGCTTTCTTT
TRBJ1-5 - TRBV28 - CASSLESYQPQHF TGTGCCAGCAGTTTAGAGAGTTATCAGCCCCAGCATTTT
TRBJ2-2 - TRBV7-3 - CASSASGTGPGELFF TGTGCCAGCAGCGCATCAGGCACAGGGCCCGGGGAGCTGTTTTTT
TRBJ1-2 - TRBV24-1 - CATSDRTDSYGYTF TGTGCCACCAGTGATCGGACCGACTCCTATGGCTACACCTTC
TRBJ1-5 - TRBV5-5 - CASSRTGAESQPQHF TGTGCCAGCAGCCGTACGGGGGCCGAGAGTCAGCCCCAGCATTTT
TRBJ2-7 - TRBV7-9 - CASSFGKTYEQYF TGTGCCAGCAGCTTCGGAAAGACCTACGAGCAGTACTTC
TRBJ2-5 TRBD2 TRBV5-6 few CASSLRGTSSGETQYF TGTGCCAGCAGCTTGCGAGGGACTAGCAGCGGGGAGACCCAGTACTTC
TRBJ2-1 TRBD1 TRBV30 - CAVAGDRVMNEQFF TGTGCCGTCGCCGGGGACAGGGTTATGAATGAGCAGTTCTTC
TRBJ2-3 - TRBV10-2 - CASSESGRGIKNTQYF TGCGCCAGCAGTGAGTCTGGACGGGGTATTAAGAATACGCAGTATTTT
TRBJ1-5 - TRBV7-8 - CASSLEGRHQPQHF TGTGCCAGCAGCTTAGAGGGACGGCATCAGCCCCAGCATTTT
TRBJ1-2 TRBD1 TRBV6-5 - CASSSGGKGYTF TGTGCCAGCAGTTCAGGGGGGAAGGGCTACACCTTC
TRBJ1-1 - TRBV6-5 - CASSYSRQQNTEAFF TGTGCCAGCAGTTACTCGAGACAACAGAACACTGAAGCTTTCTTT
TRBJ1-1 - TRBV19 - CASSTMWDTEAFF TGTGCCAGTAGTACTATGTGGGACACTGAAGCTTTCTTT
TRBJ1-2 TRBD1 TRBV4-1 - CASRPQGPASGYTF TGCGCCAGCAGACCACAGGGGCCCGCTAGTGGCTACACCTTC
TRBJ2-7 - TRBV18 - CASSPQDEQYF TGTGCCAGCTCACCACAGGACGAGCAGTACTTC
TRBJ1-2 - TRBV3-1/TRBV3-2 once CASSQGIGGYTF TGTGCCAGCAGCCAGGGAATCGGGGGCTACACCTTC
TRBJ1-4 TRBD1 TRBV7-2 - CASSLRRTGGEKLFF TGTGCCAGCAGCTTACGGAGGACAGGAGGTGAAAAACTGTTTTTT
TRBJ2-7 - TRBV5-6 - CASSPGPTYEQYF TGTGCCAGCTCGCCGGGGCCTACCTACGAGCAGTACTTC
TRBJ2-2 TRBD1 TRBV15 - CATSRELGQGRTGELFF TGTGCCACCAGCAGAGAGCTGGGACAGGGGCGCACCGGGGAGCTGTTTTTT
TRBJ2-3 TRBD2 TRBV4-3 - CASSQNSGVSDTQYF TGCGCCAGCAGCCAAAATAGCGGGGTGTCAGATACGCAGTATTTT
TRBJ2-2 - TRBV28 - CASSLSGAPRTGELFF TGTGCCAGCAGTTTGTCCGGGGCCCCGCGGACCGGGGAGCTGTTTTTT
TRBJ1-6 - TRBV9 - CASSAQNSPLHF TGTGCCAGCAGCGCCCAAAATTCACCCCTCCACTTT
TRBJ1-4 - TRBV13 - CASSIQAPNEKLFF TGTGCCAGCAGCATTCAGGCGCCTAATGAAAAACTGTTTTTT
TRBJ1-2 - TRBV7-9 - CASSLAEAGYGYTF TGTGCCAGCAGCTTAGCGGAGGCGGGTTATGGCTACACCTTC
TRBJ2-5 - TRBV9 - CASSGTETQYF TGTGCCAGCAGCGGAACAGAGACCCAGTACTTC
TRBJ1-4 - TRBV28 - CASRTFEKLFF TGTGCCAGCAGGACTTTTGAAAAACTGTTTTTT
TRBJ2-3 TRBD2 TRBV12-5 - CASGQGLATTDTQYF TGTGCTAGTGGGCAAGGACTAGCTACCACAGATACGCAGTATTTT
TRBJ1-2 TRBD1 TRBV7-9 once CASSQKVNRDSYGYTF TGTGCCAGCAGCCAGAAAGTGAACCGGGACAGCTATGGCTACACCTTC